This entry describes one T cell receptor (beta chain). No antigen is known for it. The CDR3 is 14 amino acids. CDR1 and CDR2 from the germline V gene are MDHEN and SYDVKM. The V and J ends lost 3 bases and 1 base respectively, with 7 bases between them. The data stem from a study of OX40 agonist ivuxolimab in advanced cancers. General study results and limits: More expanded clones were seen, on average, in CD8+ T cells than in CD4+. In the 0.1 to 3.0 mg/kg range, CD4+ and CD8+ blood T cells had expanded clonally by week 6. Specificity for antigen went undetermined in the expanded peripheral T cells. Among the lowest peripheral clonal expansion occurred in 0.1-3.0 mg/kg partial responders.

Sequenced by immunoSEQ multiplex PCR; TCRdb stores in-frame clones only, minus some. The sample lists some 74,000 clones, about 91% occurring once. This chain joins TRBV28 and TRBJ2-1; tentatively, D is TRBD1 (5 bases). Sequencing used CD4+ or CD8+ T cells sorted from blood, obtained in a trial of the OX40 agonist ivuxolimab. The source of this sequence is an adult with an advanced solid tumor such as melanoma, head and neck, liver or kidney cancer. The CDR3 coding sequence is TGTGCCAGCAGTTTGGGGCGGTCCTACAATGAGCAGTTCTTC. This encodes CASSLGRSYNEQFF.